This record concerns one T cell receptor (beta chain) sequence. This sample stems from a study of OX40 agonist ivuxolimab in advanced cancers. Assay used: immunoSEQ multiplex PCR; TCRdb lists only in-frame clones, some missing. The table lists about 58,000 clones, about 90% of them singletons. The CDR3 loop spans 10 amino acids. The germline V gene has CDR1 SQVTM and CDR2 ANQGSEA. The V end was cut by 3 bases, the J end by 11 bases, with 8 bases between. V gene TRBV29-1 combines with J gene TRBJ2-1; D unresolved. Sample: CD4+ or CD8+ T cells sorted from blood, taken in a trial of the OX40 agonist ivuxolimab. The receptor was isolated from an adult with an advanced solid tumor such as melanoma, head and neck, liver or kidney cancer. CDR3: CSVEGEKQFF. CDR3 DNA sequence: TGCAGCGTTGAGGGTGAGAAGCAGTTCTTC.